This is a list of T cell receptor beta chains from one sample in a study of blood T cells in healthy people across ages. TCRdb re-called the 5' RACE reads through MiXCR, storing one row per CDR3 protein. Of hundreds of thousands of distinct CDR3 sequences in the sample, roughly 56% are singletons; the top ten hold around 25%. The specimen sequenced was blood. The receptors stem from a man between 35 and 55 years old in good health. CDR3s include the opening cysteine and the closing phenylalanine or tryptophan. The order of the fields is clone size, D gene, V gene, CDR3 length, J gene, CDR3 protein, CDR3 DNA. A D gene is named only where the DNA matches it firmly. Rows may omit the clone size; those that give it use once, few, many or a size class.

size: once
D: TRBD2
V: TRBV24-1
length: 18
J: TRBJ2-4
CDR3: CATSGASGGPLAKNIQYF
DNA: TGTGCCACCAGTGGTGCTAGCGGGGGGCCCTTAGCCAAAAACATTCAGTACTTC

size: -
D: -
V: TRBV7-2
length: 15
J: TRBJ2-7
CDR3: CASSSSTGVGYEQYF
DNA: TGTGCCAGCAGCTCTAGCACAGGTGTGGGTTACGAGCAGTACTTC

size: few
D: TRBD2
V: TRBV12-3/TRBV12-4
length: 15
J: TRBJ2-3
CDR3: CASRASGTRTDTQYF
DNA: TGTGCCAGCAGGGCTAGCGGGACCCGCACAGATACGCAGTATTTT

size: -
D: -
V: TRBV25-1
length: 16
J: TRBJ2-3
CDR3: CASSEYWPKGTDTQYF
DNA: TGTGCCAGCAGTGAATATTGGCCCAAGGGCACAGATACGCAGTATTTT

size: -
D: -
V: TRBV14
length: 19
J: TRBJ1-1
CDR3: CASRDLYRYDRMGNTEAFF
DNA: TGTGCCAGCAGAGATCTTTACAGGTACGACAGGATGGGAAACACTGAAGCTTTCTTT

size: -
D: -
V: TRBV5-1
length: 15
J: TRBJ2-7
CDR3: CASSPRQSYSYEQYF
DNA: TGCGCCAGCAGCCCGCGACAGAGTTACTCCTACGAGCAGTACTTC

size: -
D: TRBD1
V: TRBV5-1
length: 15
J: TRBJ2-5
CDR3: CASSLETGGLETQYF
DNA: TGCGCCAGCAGCTTGGAGACAGGGGGCCTAGAGACCCAGTACTTC

size: -
D: TRBD1
V: TRBV9
length: 15
J: TRBJ2-5
CDR3: CASSSAGTGEKTQYF
DNA: TGTGCCAGCAGCTCAGCAGGGACAGGGGAAAAGACCCAGTACTTC

size: -
D: -
V: TRBV2
length: 11
J: TRBJ2-1
CDR3: CASSETRAQFF
DNA: TGTGCCAGCAGTGAAACCAGGGCCCAGTTCTTC

size: -
D: -
V: TRBV12-3/TRBV12-4
length: 12
J: TRBJ1-1
CDR3: CASSLGYTEAFF
DNA: TGTGCCAGCAGCTTAGGATACACTGAAGCTTTCTTT

size: -
D: -
V: TRBV20-1
length: 16
J: TRBJ2-3
CDR3: CSARVPFDRSTDTQYF
DNA: TGCAGTGCTAGAGTCCCCTTTGATCGCAGCACAGATACGCAGTATTTT

size: -
D: -
V: TRBV20-1
length: 14
J: TRBJ1-1
CDR3: CSADQTGMNAEAFF
DNA: TGCAGTGCTGACCAAACAGGGATGAACGCTGAAGCTTTCTTT

size: -
D: -
V: TRBV6-1
length: 13
J: TRBJ2-1
CDR3: CASSERVKENLFF
DNA: TGTGCCAGCAGTGAAAGAGTTAAGGAAAACCTGTTCTTC

size: -
D: -
V: TRBV27
length: 20
J: TRBJ1-5
CDR3: CASSARRQGGGSGHNQPQHF
DNA: TGTGCCAGCAGTGCAAGACGTCAGGGTGGAGGATCAGGTCACAATCAGCCCCAGCATTTT

size: -
D: -
V: TRBV10-3
length: 14
J: TRBJ1-4
CDR3: CAISAGTANEKLFF
DNA: TGTGCCATCAGCGCCGGGACGGCCAATGAAAAACTGTTTTTT

size: -
D: -
V: TRBV4-3
length: 16
J: TRBJ1-2
CDR3: CASSQDLVPGLDGYTF
DNA: TGCGCCAGCAGCCAAGATCTGGTTCCGGGGTTGGATGGCTACACCTTC

size: -
D: -
V: TRBV18
length: 12
J: TRBJ2-1
CDR3: CASSQPYRAEFF
DNA: TGTGCCAGCTCACAGCCCTACCGGGCAGAGTTCTTC

size: few
D: -
V: TRBV15
length: 17
J: TRBJ2-6
CDR3: CATSSPRGYSGANVLTF
DNA: TGTGCCACCAGCAGTCCGAGGGGATACTCTGGGGCCAACGTCCTGACTTTC

size: medium-sized
D: TRBD1
V: TRBV7-9
length: 19
J: TRBJ2-6
CDR3: CASSFPSGQSFSGANVLTF
DNA: TGTGCCAGCAGCTTCCCCTCGGGACAGAGCTTCTCTGGGGCCAACGTCCTGACTTTC

size: -
D: -
V: TRBV28
length: 14
J: TRBJ1-5
CDR3: CASSGPRALEPQHF
DNA: TGTGCCAGCAGTGGACCGCGGGCACTGGAGCCCCAGCATTTT

size: few
D: TRBD2
V: TRBV5-1
length: 14
J: TRBJ2-7
CDR3: CASSAAGVFYEQYF
DNA: TGCGCCAGCAGCGCGGCGGGAGTCTTCTACGAGCAGTACTTC

size: -
D: -
V: TRBV28
length: 15
J: TRBJ2-7
CDR3: CASSLGQFSSYEQYF
DNA: TGTGCCAGCAGTTTAGGACAGTTCAGCTCCTACGAGCAGTACTTC

size: -
D: -
V: TRBV20-1
length: 17
J: TRBJ2-3
CDR3: CSARGVRTLKAADTQYF
DNA: TGCAGTGCTAGAGGCGTCAGGACCCTGAAGGCAGCAGATACGCAGTATTTT

size: -
D: -
V: TRBV27
length: 16
J: TRBJ2-1
CDR3: CASSLFSRLTYNEQFF
DNA: TGTGCCAGCAGTTTATTCTCGAGACTAACATACAATGAGCAGTTCTTC

size: -
D: -
V: TRBV7-9
length: 13
J: TRBJ1-1
CDR3: CASSFGPVTEAFF
DNA: TGTGCCAGCAGCTTCGGACCGGTAACTGAAGCTTTCTTT

size: -
D: TRBD2
V: TRBV7-9
length: 18
J: TRBJ2-1
CDR3: CASSSPGTSGRAHNEQFF
DNA: TGTGCCAGCAGCTCCCCCGGGACTAGCGGGAGGGCCCACAATGAGCAGTTCTTC

size: few
D: TRBD2
V: TRBV19
length: 19
J: TRBJ2-1
CDR3: CASRPPGLAGGALGNEQFF
DNA: TGTGCCAGTAGGCCTCCGGGACTAGCGGGAGGGGCTTTGGGTAATGAGCAGTTCTTC

size: -
D: TRBD1
V: TRBV9
length: 14
J: TRBJ1-1
CDR3: CASSVAGTGTEAFF
DNA: TGTGCCAGCAGCGTAGCCGGGACAGGGACTGAAGCTTTCTTT

size: -
D: -
V: TRBV25-1
length: 12
J: TRBJ2-2
CDR3: CASSAPVGELFF
DNA: TGTGCCAGCAGTGCCCCAGTAGGGGAGCTGTTTTTT

size: few
D: -
V: TRBV4-3
length: 14
J: TRBJ2-1
CDR3: CASSQGPDRGEQFF
DNA: TGCGCCAGCAGCCAAGGGCCCGACCGCGGGGAGCAGTTCTTC

size: few
D: TRBD2
V: TRBV29-1
length: 14
J: TRBJ2-3
CDR3: CSVTSGGFADTQYF
DNA: TGCAGCGTCACTAGCGGGGGGTTCGCAGATACGCAGTATTTT

size: -
D: TRBD2
V: TRBV15
length: 15
J: TRBJ2-1
CDR3: CATSLRGGTINEQFF
DNA: TGTGCCACCAGCCTGCGCGGGGGTACCATAAATGAGCAGTTCTTC

size: -
D: -
V: TRBV7-8
length: 16
J: TRBJ2-3
CDR3: CASSLGGRGTADPQYF
DNA: TGTGCCAGCAGCTTAGGGGGACGAGGGACGGCAGATCCGCAGTATTTT

size: -
D: -
V: TRBV7-3
length: 16
J: TRBJ2-6
CDR3: CASSLDGAVGANVLTF
DNA: TGTGCCAGCAGCTTAGACGGGGCGGTGGGGGCCAACGTCCTGACTTTC

size: -
D: TRBD1
V: TRBV20-1
length: 16
J: TRBJ1-5
CDR3: CSPNYSSQGADQPQHF
DNA: TGCAGTCCTAATTACTCCTCACAGGGGGCAGATCAGCCCCAGCATTTT

size: -
D: -
V: TRBV4-1
length: 15
J: TRBJ1-1
CDR3: CASSQVVGRNTEAFF
DNA: TGCGCCAGCAGCCAAGTAGTGGGGAGAAACACTGAAGCTTTCTTT

size: -
D: -
V: TRBV7-9
length: 14
J: TRBJ1-1
CDR3: CASSLFEGDTEAFF
DNA: TGTGCCAGCAGCTTATTCGAAGGTGACACTGAAGCTTTCTTT

size: -
D: TRBD2
V: TRBV9
length: 15
J: TRBJ2-1
CDR3: CASSASSGSGNEQFF
DNA: TGTGCCAGCAGCGCGTCTAGCGGGAGTGGCAATGAGCAGTTCTTC

size: -
D: -
V: TRBV9
length: 14
J: TRBJ2-2
CDR3: CASSMDSNTGELFF
DNA: TGTGCCAGCAGCATGGACAGCAACACCGGGGAGCTGTTTTTT

size: few
D: TRBD2
V: TRBV7-2
length: 18
J: TRBJ2-3
CDR3: CASSSSGRVRRRTDTQYF
DNA: TGTGCCAGCAGCTCTAGCGGGAGAGTCCGGCGCCGCACAGATACGCAGTATTTT

size: -
D: TRBD2
V: TRBV7-2
length: 13
J: TRBJ2-7
CDR3: CASSHRLAVEQYF
DNA: TGTGCCAGCAGCCATCGACTAGCCGTCGAGCAGTACTTC

size: few
D: TRBD2
V: TRBV29-1
length: 16
J: TRBJ2-7
CDR3: CSVCVSGRSVSYEQYF
DNA: TGCAGCGTTTGTGTAAGCGGGAGAAGTGTTTCCTACGAGCAGTACTTC

size: -
D: -
V: TRBV29-1
length: 14
J: TRBJ1-2
CDR3: CSVDEGGDGYGYTF
DNA: TGCAGCGTTGACGAGGGGGGTGACGGCTATGGCTACACCTTC

size: -
D: -
V: TRBV28
length: 15
J: TRBJ2-5
CDR3: CASTPRAGYQETQYF
DNA: TGTGCCAGCACCCCACGGGCGGGCTACCAAGAGACCCAGTACTTC

size: few
D: TRBD1
V: TRBV29-1
length: 14
J: TRBJ1-1
CDR3: CSVALGHRGTEAFF
DNA: TGCAGCGTTGCGCTGGGACACAGGGGGACTGAAGCTTTCTTT

size: -
D: TRBD2
V: TRBV5-1
length: 18
J: TRBJ2-5
CDR3: CASSLNGYTSGIVETQYF
DNA: TGCGCCAGCAGCTTGAACGGGTATACTAGCGGTATAGTGGAGACCCAGTACTTC

size: -
D: -
V: TRBV7-3
length: 14
J: TRBJ2-1
CDR3: CASQAFIGDNEQFF
DNA: TGTGCCAGTCAAGCTTTTATAGGGGACAATGAGCAGTTCTTC